The 2 T cell receptor beta chains listed next were all sequenced from one sample in a study of CD4+ T cells in melanoma. Some clones are missing from TCRdb's copy, which holds only in-frame ones; the method was immunoSEQ multiplex PCR. The sample yields some 7,100 clones, 52% seen once. Sequencing used cells from a culture (not recorded whether cultured in vitro). All receptors come from a human donor with melanoma.

The chain uses TRBV5-1 and TRBJ1-1; D might be TRBD1 (6 bases). Trimming removed 2 bases from V and 1 base from J, with 9 bases in between. The germline V gene encodes CDR1 SGHRS and CDR2 YFSETQ. CDR3 length: 14 amino acids. The CDR3 is CASSFTGTNTEAFF. In nucleotides, the CDR3 is TGCGCCAGCAGCTTTACAGGGACGAACACTGAAGCTTTCTTT.

The CDR3: CASSLWAVGEPQHF. As DNA, the CDR3 is TGCGCCAGCAGCCTGTGGGCCGTCGGGGAGCCCCAGCATTTT. The J gene is TRBJ1-5, the V gene TRBV4-1; D not certain. Germline CDR1 reads MGHRA; CDR2 reads YSYEKL. Trimming removed 4 bases at V and 8 bases at J, with 15 bases between. The CDR3 contains 14 residues.